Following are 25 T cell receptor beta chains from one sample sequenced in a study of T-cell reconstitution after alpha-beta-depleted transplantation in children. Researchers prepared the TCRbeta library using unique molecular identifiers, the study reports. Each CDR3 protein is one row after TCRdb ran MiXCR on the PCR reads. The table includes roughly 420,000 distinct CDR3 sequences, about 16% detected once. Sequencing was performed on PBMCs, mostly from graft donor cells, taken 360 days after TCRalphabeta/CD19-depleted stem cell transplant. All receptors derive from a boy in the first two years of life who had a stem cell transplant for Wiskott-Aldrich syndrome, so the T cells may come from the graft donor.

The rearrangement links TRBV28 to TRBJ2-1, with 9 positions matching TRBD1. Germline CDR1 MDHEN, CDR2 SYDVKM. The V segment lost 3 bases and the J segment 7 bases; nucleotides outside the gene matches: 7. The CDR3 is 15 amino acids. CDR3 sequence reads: CASSLDRGRLNEQFF. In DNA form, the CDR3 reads TGTGCCAGCAGTTTGGACAGGGGAAGGCTAAATGAGCAGTTCTTC.

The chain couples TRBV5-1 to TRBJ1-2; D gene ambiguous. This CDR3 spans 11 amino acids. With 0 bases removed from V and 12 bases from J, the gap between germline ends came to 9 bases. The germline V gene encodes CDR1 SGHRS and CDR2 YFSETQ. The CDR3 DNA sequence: TGCGCCAGCAGCTTGGATGGACCCCACACCTTC. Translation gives CASSLDGPHTF.

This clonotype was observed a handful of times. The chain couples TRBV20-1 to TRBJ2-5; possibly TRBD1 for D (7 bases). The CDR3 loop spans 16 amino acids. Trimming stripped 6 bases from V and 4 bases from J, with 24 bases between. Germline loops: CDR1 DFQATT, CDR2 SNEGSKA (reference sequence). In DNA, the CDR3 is TGCAGTGCGGGTGGCCCGGAGGGGGCTTTCTCAGAGACCCAGTACTTC. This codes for CSAGGPEGAFSETQYF.

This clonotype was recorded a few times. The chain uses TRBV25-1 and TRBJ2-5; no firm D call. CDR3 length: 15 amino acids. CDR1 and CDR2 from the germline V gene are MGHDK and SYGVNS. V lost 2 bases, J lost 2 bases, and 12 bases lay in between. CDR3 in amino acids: CASSELEPIQETQYF. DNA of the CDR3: TGTGCCAGCAGTGAACTGGAGCCCATTCAAGAGACCCAGTACTTC.

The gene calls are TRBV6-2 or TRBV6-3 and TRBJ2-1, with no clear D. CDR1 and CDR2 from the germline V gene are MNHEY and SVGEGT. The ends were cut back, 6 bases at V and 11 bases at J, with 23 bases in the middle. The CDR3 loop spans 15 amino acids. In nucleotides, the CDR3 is TGTGCCAGCAGCACACAGAGCCTAATAGGTAAAAAGCAGTTCTTC. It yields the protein CASSTQSLIGKKQFF.

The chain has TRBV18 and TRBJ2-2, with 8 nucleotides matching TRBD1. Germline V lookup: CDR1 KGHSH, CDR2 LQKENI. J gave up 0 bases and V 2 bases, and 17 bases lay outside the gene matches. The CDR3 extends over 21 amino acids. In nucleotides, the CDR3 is TGTGCCAGCTCACCATCGGTCAGGACAGGGTGTACTCGAGCGAACACCGGGGAGCTGTTTTTT. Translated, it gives CASSPSVRTGCTRANTGELFF.

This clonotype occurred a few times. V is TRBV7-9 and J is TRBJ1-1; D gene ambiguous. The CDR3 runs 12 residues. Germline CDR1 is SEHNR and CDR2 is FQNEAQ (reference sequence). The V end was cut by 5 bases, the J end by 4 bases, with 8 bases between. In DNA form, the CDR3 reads TGTGCCAGCAGCCGATGGGGCACTGAAGCTTTCTTT. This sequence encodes CASSRWGTEAFF.

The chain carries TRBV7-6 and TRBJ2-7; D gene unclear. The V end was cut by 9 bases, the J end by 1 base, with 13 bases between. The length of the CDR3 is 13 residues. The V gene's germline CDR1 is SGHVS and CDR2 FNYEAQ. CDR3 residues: CASTSGGSYEQYF. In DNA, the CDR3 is TGTGCCAGTACATCAGGCGGTTCCTACGAGCAGTACTTC. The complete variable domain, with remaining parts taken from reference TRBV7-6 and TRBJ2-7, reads GAGVSQSPRYKVTKRGQDVALRCDPISGHVSLYWYRQALGQGPEFLTYFNYEAQQDKSGLPNDRFSAERPEGSISTLTIQRTEQRDSAMYRCASTSGGSYEQYFGPGTRLTVT.

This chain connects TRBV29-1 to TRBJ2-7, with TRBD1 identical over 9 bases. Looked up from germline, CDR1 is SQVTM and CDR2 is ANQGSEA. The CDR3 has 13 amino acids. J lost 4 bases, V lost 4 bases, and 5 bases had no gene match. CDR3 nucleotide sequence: TGCAGCGTTGTGTGGACAGGGGCTTACGAGCAGTACTTC. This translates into CSVVWTGAYEQYF.

DNA of the CDR3: TGTGCCAGCAGCTTAATTTTGCTGAACACTGAAGCTTTCTTT. Translated, it gives CASSLILLNTEAFF. The rearrangement links TRBV7-9 to TRBJ1-1, with D hard to call. Between the trimmed V and J ends, which lost 2 bases and 0 bases, there was a span of 7 bases. The length of the CDR3 is 14 residues. Germline CDR1 is SEHNR and CDR2 is FQNEAQ (reference sequence).

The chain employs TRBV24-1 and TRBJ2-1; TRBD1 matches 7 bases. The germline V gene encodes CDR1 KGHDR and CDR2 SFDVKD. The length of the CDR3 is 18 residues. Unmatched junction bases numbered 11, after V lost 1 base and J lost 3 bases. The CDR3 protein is CATSDFPVRQGNYNEQFF. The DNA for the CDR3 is TGTGCCACCAGTGATTTCCCCGTGAGACAGGGAAACTACAATGAGCAGTTCTTC.

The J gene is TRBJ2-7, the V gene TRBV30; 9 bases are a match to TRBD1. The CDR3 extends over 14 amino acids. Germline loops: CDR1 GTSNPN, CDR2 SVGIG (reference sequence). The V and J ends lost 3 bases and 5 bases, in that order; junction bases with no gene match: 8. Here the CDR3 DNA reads TGTGCCTGGAGCACCGGGACAGGGTACCACGAGCAGTACTTC. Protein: CAWSTGTGYHEQYF.

CDR3 nucleotides: TGTGCCAGCAGTTTCACAGGCCCATCGGATACGCAGTATTTT. Translated, it gives CASSFTGPSDTQYF. This chain links TRBV28 with TRBJ2-3; D might be TRBD1 (5 bases). V was cut by 3 bases and J by 6 bases, with 13 bases left in between. The length of the CDR3 is 14 residues. Germline values: CDR1 MDHEN, CDR2 SYDVKM.

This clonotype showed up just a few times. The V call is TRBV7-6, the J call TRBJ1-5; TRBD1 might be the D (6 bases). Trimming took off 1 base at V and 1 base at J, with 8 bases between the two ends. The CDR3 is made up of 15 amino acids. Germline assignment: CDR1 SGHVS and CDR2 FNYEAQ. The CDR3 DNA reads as TGTGCCAGCAGCTTAGTTCAGGGGAGCAATCAGCCCCAGCATTTT. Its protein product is CASSLVQGSNQPQHF.

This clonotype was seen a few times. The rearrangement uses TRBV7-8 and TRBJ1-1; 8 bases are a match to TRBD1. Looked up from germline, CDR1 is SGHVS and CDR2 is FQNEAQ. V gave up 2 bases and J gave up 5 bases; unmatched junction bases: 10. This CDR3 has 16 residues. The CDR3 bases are TGTGCCAGCAGCTTAATCCAGGGGGCAGTAAATACTGAAGCTTTCTTT. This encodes CASSLIQGAVNTEAFF.

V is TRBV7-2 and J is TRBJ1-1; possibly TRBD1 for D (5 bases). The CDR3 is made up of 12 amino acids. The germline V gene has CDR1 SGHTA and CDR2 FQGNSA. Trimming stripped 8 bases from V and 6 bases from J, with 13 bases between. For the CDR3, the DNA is TGTGCCAGCTGCCGGGGCAGAGCTGAAGCTTTCTTT. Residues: CASCRGRAEAFF.

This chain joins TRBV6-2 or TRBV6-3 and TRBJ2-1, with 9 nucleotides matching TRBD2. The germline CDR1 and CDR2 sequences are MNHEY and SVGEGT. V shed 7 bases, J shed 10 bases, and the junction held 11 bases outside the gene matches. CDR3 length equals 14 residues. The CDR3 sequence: CASKPFIAGDEQFF. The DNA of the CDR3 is TGTGCCAGCAAACCCTTCATAGCGGGAGACGAGCAGTTCTTC.

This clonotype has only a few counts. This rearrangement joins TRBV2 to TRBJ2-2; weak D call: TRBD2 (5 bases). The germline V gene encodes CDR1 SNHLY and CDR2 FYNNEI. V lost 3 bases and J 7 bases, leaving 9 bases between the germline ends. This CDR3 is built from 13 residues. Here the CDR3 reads CASSEEAGGELFF. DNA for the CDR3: TGTGCCAGCAGTGAGGAGGCGGGCGGGGAGCTGTTTTTT.

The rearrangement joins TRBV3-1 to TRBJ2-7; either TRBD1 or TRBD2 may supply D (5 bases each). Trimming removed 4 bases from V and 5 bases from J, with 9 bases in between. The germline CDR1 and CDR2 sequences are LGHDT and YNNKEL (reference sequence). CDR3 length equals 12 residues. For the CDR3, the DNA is TGTGCCAGCAGCCCGGGACGTGACGAGCAGTACTTC. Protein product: CASSPGRDEQYF.

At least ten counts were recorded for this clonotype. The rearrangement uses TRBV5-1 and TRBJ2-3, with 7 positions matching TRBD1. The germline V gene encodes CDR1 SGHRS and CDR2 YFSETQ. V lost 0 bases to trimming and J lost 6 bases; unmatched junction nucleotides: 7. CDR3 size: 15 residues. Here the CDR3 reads CASSLVRRGPDTQYF. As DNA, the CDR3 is TGCGCCAGCAGCTTGGTTCGAAGGGGGCCGGATACGCAGTATTTT.

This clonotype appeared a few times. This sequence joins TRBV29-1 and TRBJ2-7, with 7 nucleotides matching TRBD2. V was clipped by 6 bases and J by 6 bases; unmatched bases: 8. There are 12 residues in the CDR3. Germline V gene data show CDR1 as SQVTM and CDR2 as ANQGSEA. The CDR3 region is CSVLLGGPEQYF. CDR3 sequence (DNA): TGCAGCGTCCTGTTGGGAGGGCCCGAGCAGTACTTC.

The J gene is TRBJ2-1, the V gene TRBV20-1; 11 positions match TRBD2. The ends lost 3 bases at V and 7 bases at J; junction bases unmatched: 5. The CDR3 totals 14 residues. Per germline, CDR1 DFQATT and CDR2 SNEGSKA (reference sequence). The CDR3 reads CSASIAGGPNEQFF. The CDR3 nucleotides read TGCAGTGCTAGCATAGCGGGAGGGCCAAATGAGCAGTTCTTC.

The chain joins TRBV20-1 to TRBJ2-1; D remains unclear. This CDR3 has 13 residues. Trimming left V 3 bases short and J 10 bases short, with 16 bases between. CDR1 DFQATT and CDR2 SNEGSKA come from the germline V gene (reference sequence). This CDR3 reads CSASSPPTWEQFF. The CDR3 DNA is TGCAGTGCTAGTTCGCCTCCGACATGGGAGCAGTTCTTC.

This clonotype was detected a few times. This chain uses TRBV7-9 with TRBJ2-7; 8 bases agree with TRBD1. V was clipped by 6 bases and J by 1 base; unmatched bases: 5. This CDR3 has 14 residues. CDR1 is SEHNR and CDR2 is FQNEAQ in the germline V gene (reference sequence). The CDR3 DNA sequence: TGTGCCAGCAGTAGACAGGGGAAATCCTACGAGCAGTACTTC. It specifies CASSRQGKSYEQYF. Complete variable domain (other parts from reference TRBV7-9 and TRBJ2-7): DTGVSQNPRHKITKRGQNVTFRCDPISEHNRLYWYRQTLGQGPEFLTYFQNEAQLEKSRLLSDRFSAERPKGSFSTLEIQRTEQGDSAMYLCASSRQGKSYEQYFGPGTRLTVT.

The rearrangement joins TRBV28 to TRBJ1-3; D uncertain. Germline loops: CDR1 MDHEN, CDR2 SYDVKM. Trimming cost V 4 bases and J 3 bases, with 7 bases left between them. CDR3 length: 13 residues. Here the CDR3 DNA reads TGTGCCAGCAGTTCTAGGATTGGAAACACCATATATTTT. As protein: CASSSRIGNTIYF.